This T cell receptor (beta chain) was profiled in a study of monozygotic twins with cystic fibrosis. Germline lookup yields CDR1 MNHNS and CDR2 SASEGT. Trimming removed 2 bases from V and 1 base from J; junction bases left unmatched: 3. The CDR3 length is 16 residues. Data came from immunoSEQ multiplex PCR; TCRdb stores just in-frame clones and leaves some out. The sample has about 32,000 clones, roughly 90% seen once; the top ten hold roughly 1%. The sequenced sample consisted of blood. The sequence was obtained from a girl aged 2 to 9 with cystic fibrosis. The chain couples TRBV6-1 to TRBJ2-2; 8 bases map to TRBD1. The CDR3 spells CASSEIGTGNTGELFF. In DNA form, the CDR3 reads TGTGCCAGCAGTGAAATAGGGACAGGGAACACCGGGGAGCTGTTTTTT.